These 19 T cell receptor beta chains originate from one sample sequenced in a study of cytotoxic CD8 clonotypes in ibrutinib-treated CLL. TCRdb's table, derived via immunoSEQ multiplex PCR, lists solely in-frame clones and lacks some. Of a few thousand clones detected, 75% to 90% appear once; the ten largest clones hold less than 30%. Here the sequenced sample was PBMCs, taken before ibrutinib treatment. These receptors all come from a human donor with chronic lymphocytic leukemia.

The chain links TRBV2 to TRBJ2-7; D assignment may be TRBD1 or TRBD2 (5 bases each). This CDR3 is 13 amino acids long. Germline values: CDR1 SNHLY, CDR2 FYNNEI. The V end was cut by 1 base, the J end by 2 bases, with 6 bases between. CDR3 bases: TGTGCCAGCAGTGAAGGGGGGACCTACGAGCAGTACTTC. As protein: CASSEGGTYEQYF.

V usage is TRBV5-5 and J usage is TRBJ2-5, with 12 nucleotides matching TRBD2. The CDR3 covers 17 residues. V gave up 0 bases and J gave up 2 bases; unmatched junction bases: 5. The germline CDR1 and CDR2 sequences are SGHKS and YYEKEE (reference sequence). The CDR3 nucleotides are TGTGCCAGCAGCTTGGGAGGACTAGCGGGGCGACAAGAGACCCAGTACTTC. Amino acid sequence: CASSLGGLAGRQETQYF. Using reference TRBV5-5 and TRBJ2-5 for the parts outside the CDR3, the full variable domain is DAGVTQSPTHLIKTRGQQVTLRCSPISGHKSVSWYQQVLGQGPQFIFQYYEKEERGRGNFPDRFSARQFPNYSSELNVNALLLGDSALYLCASSLGGLAGRQETQYFGPGTRLLVL.

This clone was recorded a few times. This chain joins TRBV9 and TRBJ2-1; D gene ambiguous. This CDR3 contains 17 residues. V dropped 3 bases and J dropped 7 bases, with 23 bases sitting between them. Germline V CDR1 and CDR2: SGDLS, YYNGEE. CDR3 sequence reads: CASSDGPTGFFLNEQFF. The CDR3, as DNA: TGTGCCAGCAGCGACGGACCGACCGGCTTTTTTCTGAATGAGCAGTTCTTC. The complete variable domain, with remaining parts taken from reference TRBV9 and TRBJ2-1, reads DSGVTQTPKHLITATGQRVTLRCSPRSGDLSVYWYQQSLDQGLQFLIQYYNGEERAKGNILERFSAQQFPDLHSELNLSSLELGDSALYFCASSDGPTGFFLNEQFFGPGTRLTVL.

This sequence joins TRBV5-4 and TRBJ2-3; D ambiguous. V lost 7 bases, J lost 2 bases, and 11 bases lay in between. The CDR3 has 13 residues. Germline lookup yields CDR1 SGHNT and CDR2 YYREEE (reference sequence). The CDR3: CASLDRYTDTQYF. CDR3 DNA sequence: TGTGCCAGCTTGGACCGATACACAGATACGCAGTATTTT.

V and J are TRBV11-3 and TRBJ1-1; possible D gene TRBD1, 6 bases. V lost 0 bases and J lost 5, with 7 bases in between. The CDR3 covers 13 residues. From germline, CDR1 is SGHNT and CDR2 YENEEA. The CDR3 sequence: CASSLDRGTEAFF. As DNA, the CDR3 is TGTGCCAGCAGCTTAGACAGGGGAACTGAAGCTTTCTTT.

The genes are TRBV27 and TRBJ2-3; either TRBD1 or TRBD2 may fit D (5 bases each). Germline V gives CDR1 MNHEY, CDR2 SMNVEV (reference sequence). The CDR3 is made up of 16 amino acids. V lost 0 bases, J lost 1 base, and 11 bases lay in between. The CDR3 DNA follows: TGTGCCAGCAGTTTATCAGGTAGAGGGGGCACAGATACGCAGTATTTT. Encoded protein: CASSLSGRGGTDTQYF.

This clone counts as large. The chain links TRBV21-1 to TRBJ1-6. TRBV21-1 is designated a pseudogene. The CDR3 runs to 17 residues. The CDR3 bases are TGTGCCAGCAGCAAAGGGGGGGGAGCAGGGCTCAATTCACCCCTCCACTTT. This translates into CASSKGGGAGLNSPLHF.

The chain couples TRBV12-5 to TRBJ1-5, with D unresolved. CDR3 length: 21 amino acids. Looked up from germline, CDR1 is LGHNT and CDR2 is FRNRAP. V shed 0 bases and J shed 3 bases, with 27 bases lying between them. The CDR3 nucleotides read TGTGCTAGTGGTTTGGTAGTCCTTACGAGCGGCCCCCCCCACGACAATCAGCCCCAGCATTTT. Translation gives CASGLVVLTSGPPHDNQPQHF.

This clone was found a few times. The chain employs TRBV7-7 and TRBJ2-5, with TRBD1 identical over 7 bases. Germline V gene lookup returns CDR1 SSHAT and CDR2 FNYEAQ (reference sequence). The CDR3 is made up of 13 amino acids. The ends lost 5 bases at V and 3 bases at J; junction bases unmatched: 3. The CDR3, as DNA: TGTGCCAGCAGCGATGGGACAGAAGAGACCCAGTACTTC. Translation gives CASSDGTEETQYF.

The rearrangement uses TRBV29-1 and TRBJ1-2; tentative D call: TRBD1 (5 bases). V gave up 5 bases and J gave up 7 bases, with 14 bases separating them. The V gene's germline CDR1 is SQVTM and CDR2 ANQGSEA. There are 12 residues in the CDR3. DNA of the CDR3: TGCAGCGTTTCCGGGACGGAGGTTGGCTACACCTTC. Its protein product is CSVSGTEVGYTF.

The chain has TRBV4-2 and TRBJ2-3, with 14 positions matching TRBD2. Germline CDR1 is LGHNA and CDR2 is YNFKEQ. The CDR3 consists of 18 residues. V was clipped by 0 bases and J by 1 base; unmatched bases: 3. The CDR3 reads CASSQDLGLAGGTDTQYF. Written as DNA, the CDR3 is TGTGCCAGCAGCCAAGATCTGGGACTAGCGGGGGGCACAGATACGCAGTATTTT.

A few counts support this clone. This chain connects TRBV19 to TRBJ2-7, with 10 bases identical to TRBD1. The length of the CDR3 is 15 residues. With 5 bases clipped from V and 3 bases from J, the junction kept 7 bases outside the gene matches. CDR1 is LNHDA, CDR2 SQIVND, per germline (reference sequence). CDR3 in amino acids: CASSAGQGIVYEQYF. Written as DNA, the CDR3 is TGTGCCAGTAGTGCGGGACAGGGGATCGTCTACGAGCAGTACTTC.

The chain uses TRBV4-1 and TRBJ2-4, with 12 nucleotides matching TRBD2. Germline V gene sequence: CDR1 MGHRA, CDR2 YSYEKL. V shed 3 bases, J shed 1 base, and the junction held 4 bases outside the gene matches. This CDR3 region has 17 residues. CDR3 protein: CASSQGLAGDAKNIQYF. In DNA, the CDR3 is TGCGCCAGCAGCCAGGGACTAGCGGGTGACGCCAAAAACATTCAGTACTTC.

This clone was seen just once. The chain joins TRBV7-9 to TRBJ2-3, with 9 bases fitting TRBD2. The CDR3 covers 18 residues. Losses at the gene ends were 4 bases for V and 1 base for J; bases not matched to a gene: 12. CDR1 is SEHNR, CDR2 FQNEAQ, per germline (reference sequence). The CDR3 spells CASSSPPGGGAGTDTQYF. The CDR3 DNA reads as TGTGCCAGCAGCTCCCCCCCGGGCGGGGGGGCCGGCACAGATACGCAGTATTTT.

This chain connects TRBV4-1 to TRBJ2-2; the D gene is possibly TRBD2 (6 bases). Germline CDR1 is MGHRA and CDR2 is YSYEKL. CDR3 length: 16 amino acids. V was cut by 1 base and J by 3 bases, with 12 bases left in between. CDR3 sequence (DNA): TGCGCCAGCAGCCAAGTTAGCGGAGGGTACACCGGGGAGCTGTTTTTT. Its protein is CASSQVSGGYTGELFF.

V gene TRBV9 combines with J gene TRBJ2-7; 16 bases are shared with TRBD2. The CDR3 is 17 residues long. From germline, CDR1 is SGDLS and CDR2 YYNGEE. Trimming removed 4 bases from V and 5 bases from J; junction bases left unmatched: 9. The CDR3 DNA follows: TGTGCCAGCAGCCCAGGGACTAGCGGGGGGGCCGGTAACGAGCAGTACTTC. Translating gives CASSPGTSGGAGNEQYF. The whole variable domain, filled in from reference TRBV9 and TRBJ2-7, reads DSGVTQTPKHLITATGQRVTLRCSPRSGDLSVYWYQQSLDQGLQFLIQYYNGEERAKGNILERFSAQQFPDLHSELNLSSLELGDSALYFCASSPGTSGGAGNEQYFGPGTRLTVT.

The chain links TRBV4-1 to TRBJ1-2, with 7 nucleotides matching TRBD1. Looked up from germline, CDR1 is MGHRA and CDR2 is YSYEKL. The trim removed 3 bases at V and 5 bases at J, leaving 9 bases unmatched. The CDR3 is 15 amino acids. The CDR3 DNA reads TGCGCCAGCAGCCACAGGGGGGGGCTTGGGTATGGCTACACCTTC. It is translated as CASSHRGGLGYGYTF.

The rearrangement links TRBV27 to TRBJ2-2; 9 bases line up with TRBD2. Germline CDR1 MNHEY, CDR2 SMNVEV (reference sequence). V was clipped by 5 bases and J by 8 bases; unmatched bases: 9. The CDR3 is 15 amino acids. In nucleotides, the CDR3 is TGTGCCAGCAGTCTATGGGTAGCGGGGGTTGGGGAGCTGTTTTTT. It codes for CASSLWVAGVGELFF.

The chain has TRBV6-1 and TRBJ2-7; 8 nucleotides agree with TRBD2. Germline values: CDR1 MNHNS, CDR2 SASEGT. The J segment lost 7 bases and the V segment lost 6 bases, leaving 14 bases of the junction unmatched. CDR3 length equals 15 residues. In DNA, the CDR3 is TGTGCCAGCAGGCCCGGGGGGGTGGCGGGGAGGGAGCAGTACTTC. Its protein product is CASRPGGVAGREQYF.